This passage covers 4 T cell receptor beta chains from one sample sequenced in a study of blood T cell repertoires in COVID-19. Measured with immunoSEQ multiplex PCR; TCRdb has only the in-frame clones, and not every one. Here the sample spans about 200,000 clones, approximately 84% being singletons. The sample comprised peripheral blood. All receptors derive from a human donor with acute or convalescent COVID-19. The donor label of this sample is uncertain.

The rearrangement links TRBV7-2 to TRBJ2-3; 11 bases agree with TRBD2. The CDR3 has 15 amino acids. In germline, CDR1 is SGHTA, CDR2 FQGNSA. V dropped 2 bases and J dropped 9; count of bases not matched to a gene: 7. The DNA for the CDR3 is TGTGCCAGCAGCTTATCACTAGCGGGAGTGGACACGCAGTATTTT. Protein: CASSLSLAGVDTQYF.

The J gene is TRBJ1-6, the V gene TRBV5-1; the D gene is possibly TRBD1 (6 bases). Germline V gene data show CDR1 as SGHRS and CDR2 as YFSETQ. V gave up 0 bases and J gave up 9 bases, with 16 bases separating them. This CDR3 is 16 amino acids long. The CDR3 here is CASSLGDTGIGSPLHF. CDR3 coding DNA: TGCGCCAGCAGCTTGGGGGACACCGGAATTGGTTCACCCCTCCACTTT.

The chain is built from TRBV30 and TRBJ1-1, with a possible D match to TRBD1 (6 bases). This CDR3 is built from 14 residues. The V gene lost 4 bases and the J gene lost 4 bases, with 16 bases spanning the gap. Germline V gene data show CDR1 as GTSNPN and CDR2 as SVGIG (reference sequence). CDR3 loop: CAWITGYRGTEAFF. Here the CDR3 DNA reads TGTGCCTGGATCACAGGGTACCGGGGCACTGAAGCTTTCTTT.

This clone was seen a single time. The V and J genes are TRBV3-1 (or the pseudogene TRBV3-2) and TRBJ2-3; 12 bases are a match to TRBD2. The junction had 7 bases not matched to a gene; V was cut back by 2 bases and J by 1 base. CDR1 is LGHDT and CDR2 is YNNKEL in the germline V gene (reference sequence). This CDR3 contains 18 residues. The CDR3 DNA reads as TGTGCCAGCAGCCAACGGCTAGCGGGAGGGCTGGGCACAGATACGCAGTATTTT. This encodes CASSQRLAGGLGTDTQYF.